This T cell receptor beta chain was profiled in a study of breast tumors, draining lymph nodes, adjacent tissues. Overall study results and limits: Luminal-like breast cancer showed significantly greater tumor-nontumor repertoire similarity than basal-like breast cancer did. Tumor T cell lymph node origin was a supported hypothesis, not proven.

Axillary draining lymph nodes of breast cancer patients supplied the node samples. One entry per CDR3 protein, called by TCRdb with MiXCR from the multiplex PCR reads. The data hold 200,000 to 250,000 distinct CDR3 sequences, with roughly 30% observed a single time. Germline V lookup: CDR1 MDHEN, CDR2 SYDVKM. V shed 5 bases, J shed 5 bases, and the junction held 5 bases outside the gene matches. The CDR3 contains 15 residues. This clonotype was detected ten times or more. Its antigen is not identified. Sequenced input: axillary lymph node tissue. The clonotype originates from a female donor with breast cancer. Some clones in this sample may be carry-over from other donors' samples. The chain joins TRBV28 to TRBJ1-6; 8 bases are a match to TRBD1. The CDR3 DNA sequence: TGTGCCAGCAGTGAAGGGACAGGTGATAATTCACCCCTCCACTTT. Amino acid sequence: CASSEGTGDNSPLHF. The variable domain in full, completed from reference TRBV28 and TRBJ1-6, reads DVKVTQSSRYLVKRTGEKVFLECVQDMDHENMFWYRQDPGLGLRLIYFSYDVKMKEKGDIPEGYSVSREKKERFSLILESASTNQTSMYLCASSEGTGDNSPLHFGNGTRLTVT.